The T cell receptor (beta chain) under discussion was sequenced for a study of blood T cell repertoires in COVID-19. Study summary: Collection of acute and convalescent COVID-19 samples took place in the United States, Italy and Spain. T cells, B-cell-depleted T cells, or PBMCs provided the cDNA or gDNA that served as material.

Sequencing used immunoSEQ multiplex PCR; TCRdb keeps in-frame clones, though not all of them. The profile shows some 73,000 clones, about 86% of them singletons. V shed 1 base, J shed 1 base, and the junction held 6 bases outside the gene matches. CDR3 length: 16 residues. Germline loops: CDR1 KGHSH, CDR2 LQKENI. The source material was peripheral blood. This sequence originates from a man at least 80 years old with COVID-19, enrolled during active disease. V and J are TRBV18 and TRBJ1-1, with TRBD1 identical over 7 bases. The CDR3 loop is CASSPLNRGSNTEAFF. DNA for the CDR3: TGTGCCAGCTCACCACTCAACAGGGGTTCGAACACTGAAGCTTTCTTT.